This TCR beta chain was obtained from a study of blood T cell repertoires in COVID-19. Study in general: COVID-19 samples, acute and convalescent, were from the United States, Italy and Spain.

Clones were sequenced by immunoSEQ multiplex PCR, and TCRdb holds only the in-frame ones, with some missing. Among 200,000 to 250,000 clones listed, 75% to 85% were seen once. This clone was picked up one time. The receptor was isolated from a woman in her thirties or forties who had recovered from COVID-19. Sequenced input: peripheral blood.

The DNA for the CDR3 is TGTGCCAGCAGCAGACTAGCGGGGTTGAATGAGCAGTTCTTC. It encodes CASSRLAGLNEQFF. The J gene is TRBJ2-1, the V gene TRBV27; 11 positions match TRBD2. Unmatched junction bases numbered 5, after V lost 6 bases and J lost 7 bases. From germline, CDR1 is MNHEY and CDR2 SMNVEV (reference sequence). The CDR3 consists of 14 residues.